This T cell receptor beta chain stems from a study of T-cell reconstitution after alpha-beta-depleted transplantation in children. Unique molecular identifiers featured in how the TCRbeta library was prepared. Each CDR3 protein gets one entry after TCRdb re-called the PCR reads with MiXCR. The sample includes about 340,000 distinct CDR3 sequences, about a tenth seen only once; the top ten take 2% to 3%. This CDR3 has 15 amino acids. The germline CDR1 and CDR2 sequences are MNHNS and SASEGT. Trimming shortened V by 6 bases and J by 2 bases, and 14 bases separated the two germline ends. This chain uses TRBV6-1 with TRBJ1-5; D perhaps matches TRBD1 (5 bases). Source: PBMCs from the stem cell graft donor, taken from the stem cell graft. The origin of this receptor is a human donor who donated a stem cell graft to a child with acute lymphoblastic leukemia. CDR3 nucleotides: TGTGCCAGCAGGACTGGGCGGGGGGGCAATCAGCCCCAGCATTTT. It specifies CASRTGRGGNQPQHF.